This T cell receptor (beta chain) was profiled in a study of blood T cell repertoires in COVID-19. This CDR3 spans 17 amino acids. J was trimmed by 7 bases and V by 2 bases; bases with no gene match: 16. Germline assignment: CDR1 SGHAT and CDR2 FQNNGV. The protocol was immunoSEQ multiplex PCR, while the TCRdb copy is restricted to in-frame clones and leaves out a portion. The data show about 94,000 clones, with approximately 79% seen just once and over 3.5% held by the top ten. Input material: peripheral blood. The receptor's source is a man between 65 and 85 years old with COVID-19, enrolled during active disease. The rearrangement joins TRBV11-2 to TRBJ2-7; 8 nucleotides align to TRBD1. The CDR3 spells CASSLTLSRDRTSEQYF. In DNA form, the CDR3 reads TGTGCCAGCAGCTTAACTCTCTCCCGGGACAGGACAAGTGAGCAGTACTTC.